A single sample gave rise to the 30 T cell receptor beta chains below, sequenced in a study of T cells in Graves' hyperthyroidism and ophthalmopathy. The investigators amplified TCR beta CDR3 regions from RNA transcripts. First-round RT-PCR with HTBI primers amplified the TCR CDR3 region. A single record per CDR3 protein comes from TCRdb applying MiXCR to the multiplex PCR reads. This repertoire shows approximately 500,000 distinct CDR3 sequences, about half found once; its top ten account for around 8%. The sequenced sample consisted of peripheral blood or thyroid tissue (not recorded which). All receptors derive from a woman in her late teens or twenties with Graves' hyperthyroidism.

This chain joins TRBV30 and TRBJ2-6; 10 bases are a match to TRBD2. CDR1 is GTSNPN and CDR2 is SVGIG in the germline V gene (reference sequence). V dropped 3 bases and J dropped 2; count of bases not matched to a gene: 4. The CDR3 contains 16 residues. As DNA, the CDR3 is TGTGCCTGGAGGCTAGCGGGGGCTACTGGGGCCAACGTCCTGACTTTC. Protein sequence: CAWRLAGATGANVLTF.

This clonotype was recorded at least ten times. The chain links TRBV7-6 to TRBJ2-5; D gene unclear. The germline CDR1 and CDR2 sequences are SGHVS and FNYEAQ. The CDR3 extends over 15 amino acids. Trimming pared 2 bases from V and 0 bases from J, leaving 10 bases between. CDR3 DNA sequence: TGTGCCAGCAGCTTAAGCGAGTACAACCAAGAGACCCAGTACTTC. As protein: CASSLSEYNQETQYF.

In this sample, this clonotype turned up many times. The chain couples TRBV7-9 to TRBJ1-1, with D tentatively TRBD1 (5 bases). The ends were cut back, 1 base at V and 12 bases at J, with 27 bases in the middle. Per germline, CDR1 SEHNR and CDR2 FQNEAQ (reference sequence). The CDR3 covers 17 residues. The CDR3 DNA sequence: TGTGCCAGCAGCTTAGAACAGGTGGCCCCCTCACGTAACGGACCTTTCTTT. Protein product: CASSLEQVAPSRNGPFF.

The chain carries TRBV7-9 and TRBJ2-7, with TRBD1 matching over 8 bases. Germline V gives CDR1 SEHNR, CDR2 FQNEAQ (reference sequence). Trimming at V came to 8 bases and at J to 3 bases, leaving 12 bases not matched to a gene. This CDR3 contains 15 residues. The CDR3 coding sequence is TGTGCCAGCGCCGGGGCAGCAGGGGGCCTCTACGAGCAGTACTTC. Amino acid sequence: CASAGAAGGLYEQYF.

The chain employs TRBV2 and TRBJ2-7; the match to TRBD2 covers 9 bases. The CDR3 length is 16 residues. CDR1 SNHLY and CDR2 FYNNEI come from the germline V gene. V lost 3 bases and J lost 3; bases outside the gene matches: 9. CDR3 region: CASSEGLAGTFYEQYF. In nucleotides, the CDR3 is TGTGCCAGCAGTGAGGGGCTAGCGGGAACTTTCTACGAGCAGTACTTC.

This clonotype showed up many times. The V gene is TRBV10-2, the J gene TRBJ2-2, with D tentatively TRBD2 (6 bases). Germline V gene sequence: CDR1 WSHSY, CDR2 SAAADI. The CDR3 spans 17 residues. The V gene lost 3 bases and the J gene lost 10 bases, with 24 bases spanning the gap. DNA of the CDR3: TGCGCCAGCAGTGATCGGGCTACCGGGACTGATCGGGCGGAGCTGTTTTTT. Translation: CASSDRATGTDRAELFF.

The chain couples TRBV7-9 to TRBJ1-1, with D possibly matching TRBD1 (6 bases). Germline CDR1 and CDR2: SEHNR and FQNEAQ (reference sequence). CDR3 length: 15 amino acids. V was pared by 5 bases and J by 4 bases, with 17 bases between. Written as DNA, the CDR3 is TGTGCCAGCAGCCCAGGGGCTGGGTACGGCACTGAAGCTTTCTTT. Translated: CASSPGAGYGTEAFF.

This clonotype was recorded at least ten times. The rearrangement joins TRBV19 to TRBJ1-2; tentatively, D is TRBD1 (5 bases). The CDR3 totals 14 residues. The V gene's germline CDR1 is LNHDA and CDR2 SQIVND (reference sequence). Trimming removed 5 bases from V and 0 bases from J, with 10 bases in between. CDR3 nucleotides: TGTGCCAGTAGTGGCCAGGGACCTAACTATGGCTACACCTTC. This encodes CASSGQGPNYGYTF. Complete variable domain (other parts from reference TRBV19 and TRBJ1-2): DGGITQSPKYLFRKEGQNVTLSCEQNLNHDAMYWYRQDPGQGLRLIYYSQIVNDFQKGDIAEGYSVSREKKESFPLTVTSAQKNPTAFYLCASSGQGPNYGYTFGSGTRLTVV.

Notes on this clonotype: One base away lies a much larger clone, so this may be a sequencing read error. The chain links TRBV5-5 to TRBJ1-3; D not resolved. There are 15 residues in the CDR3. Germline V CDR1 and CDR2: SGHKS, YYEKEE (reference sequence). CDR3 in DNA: TGTGCCAGCAGCTTTTCGACGGGCTCTGGAAACACCACATATTTT. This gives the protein CASSFSTGSGNTTYF.

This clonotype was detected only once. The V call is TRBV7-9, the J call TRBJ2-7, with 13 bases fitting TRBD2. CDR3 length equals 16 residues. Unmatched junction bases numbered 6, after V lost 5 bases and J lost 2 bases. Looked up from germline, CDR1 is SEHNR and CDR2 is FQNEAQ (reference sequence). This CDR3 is CASSRVGLAGTYEQYF. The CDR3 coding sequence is TGTGCCAGCAGCCGCGTGGGACTAGCGGGAACCTACGAGCAGTACTTC.

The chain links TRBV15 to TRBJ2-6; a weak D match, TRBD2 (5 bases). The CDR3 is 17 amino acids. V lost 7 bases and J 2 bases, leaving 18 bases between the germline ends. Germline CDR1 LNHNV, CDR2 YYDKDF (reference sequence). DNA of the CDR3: TGTGCCACCACAGAGGGCGGGTCCGCTCCTGGGGCCAACGTCCTGACTTTC. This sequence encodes CATTEGGSAPGANVLTF. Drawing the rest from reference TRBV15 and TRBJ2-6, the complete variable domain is DAMVIQNPRYQVTQFGKPVTLSCSQTLNHNVMYWYQQKSSQAPKLLFHYYDKDFNNEADTPDNFQSRRPNTSFCFLDIRSPGLGDTAMYLCATTEGGSAPGANVLTFGAGSRLTVL.

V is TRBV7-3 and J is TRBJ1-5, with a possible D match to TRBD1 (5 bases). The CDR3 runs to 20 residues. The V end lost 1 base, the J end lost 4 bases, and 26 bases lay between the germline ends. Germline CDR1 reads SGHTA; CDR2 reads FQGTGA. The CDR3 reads CASSLIGVGGLYKKNQPQHF. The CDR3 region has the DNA TGTGCCAGCAGCTTAATAGGGGTGGGAGGGTTATACAAGAAAAATCAGCCCCAGCATTTT. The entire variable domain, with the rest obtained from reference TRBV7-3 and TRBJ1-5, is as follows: GAGVSQTPSNKVTEKGKYVELRCDPISGHTALYWYRQSLGQGPEFLIYFQGTGAADDSGLPNDRFFAVRPEGSVSTLKIQRTERGDSAVYLCASSLIGVGGLYKKNQPQHFGDGTRLSIL.

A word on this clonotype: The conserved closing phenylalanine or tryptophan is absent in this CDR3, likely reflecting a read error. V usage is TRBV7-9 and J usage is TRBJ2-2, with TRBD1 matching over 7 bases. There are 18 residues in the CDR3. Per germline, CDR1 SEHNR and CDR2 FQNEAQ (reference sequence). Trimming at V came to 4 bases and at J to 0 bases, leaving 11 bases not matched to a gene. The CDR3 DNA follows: TGTGCCAGCAGCTACGTGAGGGGGCGGCAGACGAACACCGGGGAGCTGTTTCTT. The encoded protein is CASSYVRGRQTNTGELFL.

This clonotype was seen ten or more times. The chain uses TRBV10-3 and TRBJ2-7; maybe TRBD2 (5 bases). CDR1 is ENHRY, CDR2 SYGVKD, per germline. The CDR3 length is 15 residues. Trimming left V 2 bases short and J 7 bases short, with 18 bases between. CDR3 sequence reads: CAISEGMSRDGEQYF. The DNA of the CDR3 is TGTGCCATCAGTGAGGGGATGAGCCGGGATGGGGAGCAGTACTTC.

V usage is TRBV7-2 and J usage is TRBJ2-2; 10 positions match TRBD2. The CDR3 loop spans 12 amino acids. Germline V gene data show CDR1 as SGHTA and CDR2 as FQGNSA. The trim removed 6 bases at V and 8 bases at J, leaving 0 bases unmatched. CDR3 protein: CASRGLAGELFF. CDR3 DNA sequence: TGTGCCAGCAGGGGACTAGCGGGGGAGCTGTTTTTT.

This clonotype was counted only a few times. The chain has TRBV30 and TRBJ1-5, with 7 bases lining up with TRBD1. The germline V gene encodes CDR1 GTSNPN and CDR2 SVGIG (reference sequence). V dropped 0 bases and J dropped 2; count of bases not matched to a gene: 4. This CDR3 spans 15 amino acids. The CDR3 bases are TGTGCCTGGAGTGTGGGTCAGGGGGGCAATCAGCCCCAGCATTTT. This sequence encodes CAWSVGQGGNQPQHF. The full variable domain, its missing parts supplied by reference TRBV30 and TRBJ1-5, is SQTIHQWPATLVQPVGSPLSLECTVEGTSNPNLYWYRQAAGRGLQLLFYSVGIGQISSEVPQNLSASRPQDRQFILSSKKLLLSDSGFYLCAWSVGQGGNQPQHFGDGTRLSIL.

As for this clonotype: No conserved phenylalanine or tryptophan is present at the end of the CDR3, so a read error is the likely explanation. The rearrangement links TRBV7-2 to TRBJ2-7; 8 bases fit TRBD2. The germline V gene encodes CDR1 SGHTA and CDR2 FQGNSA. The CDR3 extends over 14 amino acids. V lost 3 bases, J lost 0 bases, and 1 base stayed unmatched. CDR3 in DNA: TGTGCCAGCAGCTTCGGGGGGGGCTCCTACGAGCAGTACCTC. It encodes CASSFGGGSYEQYL.

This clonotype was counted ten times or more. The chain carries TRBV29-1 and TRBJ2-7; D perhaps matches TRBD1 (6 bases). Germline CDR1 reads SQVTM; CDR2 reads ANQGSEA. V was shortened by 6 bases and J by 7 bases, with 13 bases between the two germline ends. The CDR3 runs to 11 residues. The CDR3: CSVNRAREQYF. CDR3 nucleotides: TGCAGCGTAAACAGGGCTCGGGAGCAGTACTTC.

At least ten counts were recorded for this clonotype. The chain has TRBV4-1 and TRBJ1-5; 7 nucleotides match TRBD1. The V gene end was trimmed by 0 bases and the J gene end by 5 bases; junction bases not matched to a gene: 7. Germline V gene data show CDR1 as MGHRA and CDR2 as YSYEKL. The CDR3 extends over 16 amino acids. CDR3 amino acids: CASSQDLDREYQPQHF. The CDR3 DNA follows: TGCGCCAGCAGCCAAGACCTCGACAGGGAGTATCAGCCCCAGCATTTT.

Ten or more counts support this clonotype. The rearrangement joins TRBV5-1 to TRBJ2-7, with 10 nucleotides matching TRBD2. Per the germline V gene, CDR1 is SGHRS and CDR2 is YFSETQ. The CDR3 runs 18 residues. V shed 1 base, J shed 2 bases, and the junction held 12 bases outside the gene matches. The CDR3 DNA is TGCGCCAGCAGCTTGTTCGCTAGCGGGAGTGGGGTCGCCTACGAGCAGTACTTC. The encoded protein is CASSLFASGSGVAYEQYF.

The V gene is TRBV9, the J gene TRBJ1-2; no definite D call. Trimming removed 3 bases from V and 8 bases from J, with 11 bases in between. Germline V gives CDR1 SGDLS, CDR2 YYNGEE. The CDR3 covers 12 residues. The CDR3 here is CASSEGMDGYTF. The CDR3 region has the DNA TGTGCCAGCAGCGAAGGGATGGACGGCTACACCTTC.

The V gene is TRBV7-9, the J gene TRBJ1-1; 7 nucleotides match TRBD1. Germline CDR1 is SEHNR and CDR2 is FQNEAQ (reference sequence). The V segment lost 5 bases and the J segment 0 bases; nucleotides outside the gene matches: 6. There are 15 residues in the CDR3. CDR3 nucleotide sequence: TGTGCCAGCAGCCGACGACAGGGCGTGAACACTGAAGCTTTCTTT. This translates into CASSRRQGVNTEAFF. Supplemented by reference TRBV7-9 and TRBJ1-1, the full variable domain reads DTGVSQNPRHKITKRGQNVTFRCDPISEHNRLYWYRQTLGQGPEFLTYFQNEAQLEKSRLLSDRFSAERPKGSFSTLEIQRTEQGDSAMYLCASSRRQGVNTEAFFGQGTRLTVV.

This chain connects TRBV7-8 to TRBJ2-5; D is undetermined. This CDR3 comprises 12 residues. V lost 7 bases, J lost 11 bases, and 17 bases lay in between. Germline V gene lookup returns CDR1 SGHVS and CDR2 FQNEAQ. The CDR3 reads CASTPRANEQYF. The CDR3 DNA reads TGTGCCAGCACCCCGAGAGCGAATGAGCAGTACTTC.

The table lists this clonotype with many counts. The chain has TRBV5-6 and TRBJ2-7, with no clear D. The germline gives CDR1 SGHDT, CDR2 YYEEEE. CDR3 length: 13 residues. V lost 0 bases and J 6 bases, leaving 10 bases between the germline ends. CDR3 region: CASSLGLGFEQYF. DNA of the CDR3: TGTGCCAGCAGCTTGGGTCTAGGTTTCGAGCAGTACTTC.

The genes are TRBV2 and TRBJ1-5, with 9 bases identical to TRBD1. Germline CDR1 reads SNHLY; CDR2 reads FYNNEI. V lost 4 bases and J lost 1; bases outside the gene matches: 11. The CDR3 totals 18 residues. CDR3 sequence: CASSARGTGIASNQPQHF. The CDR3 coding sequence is TGTGCCAGCAGTGCTAGAGGGACAGGGATCGCCAGCAATCAGCCCCAGCATTTT.

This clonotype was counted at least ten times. Here the CDR3 reads CDLHRGDYEQYF. The CDR3, as DNA: TGTGATCTTCACAGGGGGGATTACGAGCAGTACTTC. The J gene is TRBJ2-7, the V gene TRBV19; 8 nucleotides match TRBD1. This CDR3 is built from 12 residues. CDR1 is LNHDA and CDR2 is SQIVND in the germline V gene (reference sequence).

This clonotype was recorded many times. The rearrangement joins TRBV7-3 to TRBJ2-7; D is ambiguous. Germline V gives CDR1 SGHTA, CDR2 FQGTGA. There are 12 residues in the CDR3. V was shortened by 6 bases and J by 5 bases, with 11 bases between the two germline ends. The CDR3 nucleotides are TGTGCCAGCAGGGAGTACGCGGACGAGCAGTACTTC. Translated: CASREYADEQYF.

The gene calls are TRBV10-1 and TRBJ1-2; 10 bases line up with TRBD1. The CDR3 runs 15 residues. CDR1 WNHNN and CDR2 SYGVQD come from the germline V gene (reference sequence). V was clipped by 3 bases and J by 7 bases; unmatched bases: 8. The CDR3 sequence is CASSDPGQGLGGYTF. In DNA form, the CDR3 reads TGCGCCAGCAGTGACCCGGGACAGGGGCTCGGTGGCTACACCTTC.

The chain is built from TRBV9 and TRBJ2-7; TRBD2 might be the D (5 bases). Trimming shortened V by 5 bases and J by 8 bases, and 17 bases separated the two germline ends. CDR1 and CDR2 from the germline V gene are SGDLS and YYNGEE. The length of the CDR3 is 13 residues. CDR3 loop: CASSSRGQPQQYF. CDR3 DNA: TGTGCCAGCAGTTCCCGGGGTCAGCCCCAGCAGTACTTC.

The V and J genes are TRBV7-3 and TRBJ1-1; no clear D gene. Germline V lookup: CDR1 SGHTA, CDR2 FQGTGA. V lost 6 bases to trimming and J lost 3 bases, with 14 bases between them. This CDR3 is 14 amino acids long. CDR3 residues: CASSYSSTDTEAFF. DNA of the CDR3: TGTGCCAGCAGTTACTCCTCCACAGACACTGAAGCTTTCTTT.